This T cell receptor beta chain is drawn from a study of control samples from healthy donors and cancer patients. The germline V gene has CDR1 LGHDT and CDR2 YNNKEL (reference sequence). The CDR3 loop spans 13 amino acids. Between the trimmed V and J ends, which lost 4 bases and 3 bases, there was a span of 10 bases. The table came from immunoSEQ multiplex PCR; TCRdb's copy has only in-frame clones and leaves some out. Found here are about 85,000 clones, roughly 91% of them singletons; the top ten hold less than 8.5%. The receptor was isolated from a woman aged 55-75 years in good health. Sequenced sample: blood. This chain connects TRBV3-1 (or the pseudogene TRBV3-2) to TRBJ2-7; D call uncertain. The CDR3 is CASSPAGNYEQYF. The CDR3 nucleotides read TGTGCCAGCAGCCCGGCCGGTAACTACGAGCAGTACTTC.